Following are 5 T cell receptor beta chains from one sample sequenced in a study of T-cell memory formation after mild COVID-19. One entry per CDR3 protein, called by TCRdb with MiXCR from the 5' RACE reads. The table shows 380,000 or so distinct CDR3 sequences, with approximately 14% occurring only once. Sequenced: PBMCs or a T cell subset sorted from them (not recorded which). Receptors originate from a young man who had mild COVID-19 (a few samples of this study predate the infection). Cell type and time point are not known.

This clonotype has just a few counts. The chain carries TRBV6-5 and TRBJ1-4; D possibly corresponds to TRBD1 (5 bases). V lost 4 bases and J 5 bases, leaving 17 bases between the germline ends. CDR1 MNHEY and CDR2 SVGAGI come from the germline V gene. The length of the CDR3 is 16 residues. CDR3 amino acids: CASSFLFGTGNEKLFF. CDR3 nucleotides: TGTGCCAGCAGTTTTCTCTTCGGGACGGGGAATGAAAAACTGTTTTTT.

The chain uses TRBV5-1 and TRBJ2-1; 9 bases agree with TRBD2. The CDR3 consists of 14 residues. CDR1 is SGHRS and CDR2 is YFSETQ in the germline V gene. The ends lost 0 bases at V and 9 bases at J; junction bases unmatched: 4. The CDR3 sequence is CASSLVGLASEQFF. The CDR3 region has the DNA TGCGCCAGCAGCTTGGTTGGACTAGCGAGTGAGCAGTTCTTC. The whole variable domain, filled in from reference TRBV5-1 and TRBJ2-1, reads KAGVTQTPRYLIKTRGQQVTLSCSPISGHRSVSWYQQTPGQGLQFLFEYFSETQRNKGNFPGRFSGRQFSNSRSEMNVSTLELGDSALYLCASSLVGLASEQFFGPGTRLTVL.

The chain combines TRBV5-1 with TRBJ2-5; D is perhaps TRBD1 (6 bases). Germline V gives CDR1 SGHRS, CDR2 YFSETQ. The V and J ends lost 0 bases and 2 bases respectively, with 14 bases between them. The CDR3 has 16 residues. The CDR3 nucleotides read TGCGCCAGCAGCTTGGTACAGGGACGGGGACAAGAGACCCAGTACTTC. It translates to CASSLVQGRGQETQYF.

J is TRBJ2-3 and V is TRBV5-1; D not certain. This CDR3 contains 15 residues. Germline CDR1 and CDR2: SGHRS and YFSETQ. Trimming took 0 bases from V and 4 from J, leaving 12 bases between them. The CDR3 is CASSLDQALADTQYF. Written as DNA, the CDR3 is TGCGCCAGCAGCTTGGACCAAGCCCTCGCAGATACGCAGTATTTT.

The genes are TRBV5-8 and TRBJ1-1; 8 nucleotides align to TRBD1. The CDR3 spans 16 residues. V was pared by 0 bases and J by 1 base, with 5 bases of the junction left unmatched. Germline V gene sequence: CDR1 SGHTS, CDR2 YDEGEE. Here the CDR3 DNA reads TGTGCCAGCAGCTTGGGAGCCGGGACAGGGAACACTGAAGCTTTCTTT. As protein: CASSLGAGTGNTEAFF. The variable domain in full, with the rest retrieved from reference TRBV5-8 and TRBJ1-1, is EAGVTQSPTHLIKTRGQQATLRCSPISGHTSVYWYQQALGLGLQFLLWYDEGEERNRGNFPPRFSGRQFPNYSSELNVNALELEDSALYLCASSLGAGTGNTEAFFGQGTRLTVV.